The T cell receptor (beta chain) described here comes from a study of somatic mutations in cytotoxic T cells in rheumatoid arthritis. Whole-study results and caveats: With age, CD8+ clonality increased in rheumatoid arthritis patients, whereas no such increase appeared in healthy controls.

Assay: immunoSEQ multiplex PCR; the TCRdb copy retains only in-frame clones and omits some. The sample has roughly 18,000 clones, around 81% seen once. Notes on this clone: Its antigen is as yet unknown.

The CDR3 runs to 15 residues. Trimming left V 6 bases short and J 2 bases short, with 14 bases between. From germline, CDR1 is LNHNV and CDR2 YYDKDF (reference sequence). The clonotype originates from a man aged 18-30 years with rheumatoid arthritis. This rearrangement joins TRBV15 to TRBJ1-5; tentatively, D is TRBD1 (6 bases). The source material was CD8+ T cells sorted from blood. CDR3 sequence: CATRLDRGRNQPQHF. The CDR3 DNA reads TGTGCCACCAGACTAGACCGGGGGCGCAATCAGCCCCAGCATTTT. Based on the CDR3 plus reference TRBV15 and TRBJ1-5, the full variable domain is DAMVIQNPRYQVTQFGKPVTLSCSQTLNHNVMYWYQQKSSQAPKLLFHYYDKDFNNEADTPDNFQSRRPNTSFCFLDIRSPGLGDTAMYLCATRLDRGRNQPQHFGDGTRLSIL.